Presented here are 20 T cell receptor beta chains from one specimen sequenced in a study of blood T cell repertoires in COVID-19. The protocol was immunoSEQ multiplex PCR, while the TCRdb copy is restricted to in-frame clones and leaves out a portion. The sample contains 150,000 to 200,000 clones, around 90% of which appear only once. The material sequenced was PBMCs or T cells enriched from blood (not recorded which). All receptors come from a woman aged 30 to 39 who had recovered from COVID-19.

This clone was observed a single time. The chain joins TRBV30 to TRBJ1-5, with 8 bases fitting TRBD1. The CDR3 is 13 residues long. The J segment lost 5 bases and the V segment lost 3 bases, leaving 3 bases of the junction unmatched. Germline values: CDR1 GTSNPN, CDR2 SVGIG (reference sequence). The CDR3 is CAWREDRDQPQHF. DNA for the CDR3: TGTGCCTGGAGGGAGGACAGGGATCAGCCCCAGCATTTT.

The J gene is TRBJ1-2, the V gene TRBV27, with D uncertain. V was clipped by 3 bases and J by 3 bases, with 8 bases between them. From germline, CDR1 is MNHEY and CDR2 SMNVEV (reference sequence). This CDR3 is built from 13 residues. CDR3 protein: CASSLNFHYGYTF. As DNA, the CDR3 is TGTGCCAGCAGTTTGAACTTCCACTATGGCTACACCTTC.

This clone was found once. This chain uses TRBV19 with TRBJ1-4, with D perhaps matching TRBD1 (5 bases). This CDR3 spans 15 amino acids. The germline V gene has CDR1 LNHDA and CDR2 SQIVND (reference sequence). Between the trimmed V and J ends, which lost 2 bases and 3 bases, there was a span of 10 bases. Here the CDR3 reads CASSIRGWPNEKLFF. DNA for the CDR3: TGTGCCAGTAGTATAAGGGGCTGGCCTAATGAAAAACTGTTTTTT.

The chain carries TRBV10-3 and TRBJ1-6; TRBD1 might be the D (5 bases). The germline V gene encodes CDR1 ENHRY and CDR2 SYGVKD. Trimming shortened V by 4 bases and J by 10 bases, and 14 bases separated the two germline ends. The CDR3 is 14 residues long. CDR3 nucleotides: TGTGCCATCAGTGGTACCGGGGGTGGCTCACCCCTCCACTTT. Amino acid sequence: CAISGTGGGSPLHF.

The chain couples TRBV19 to TRBJ1-4, with 10 bases matching TRBD1. The CDR3 extends over 14 amino acids. CDR1 LNHDA and CDR2 SQIVND come from the germline V gene (reference sequence). J lost 7 bases, V lost 4 bases, and 3 bases had no gene match. CDR3 sequence (DNA): TGTGCCAGTAGTACTAGGGACAGGGGTGAAAAACTGTTTTTT. Translated: CASSTRDRGEKLFF.

To note about this clone: The identical CDR3 is also encoded by other nucleotide sequences in the sample. The chain has TRBV9 and TRBJ1-3, with D hard to call. This CDR3 region has 13 residues. Trimming shortened V by 3 bases and J by 0 bases, and 4 bases separated the two germline ends. CDR1 and CDR2 (germline): SGDLS, YYNGEE. CDR3 bases: TGTGCCAGCAGCGATAGCTCTGGAAACACCATATATTTT. Its protein is CASSDSSGNTIYF. The variable domain in full, with the rest retrieved from reference TRBV9 and TRBJ1-3, is DSGVTQTPKHLITATGQRVTLRCSPRSGDLSVYWYQQSLDQGLQFLIQYYNGEERAKGNILERFSAQQFPDLHSELNLSSLELGDSALYFCASSDSSGNTIYFGEGSWLTVV.

Remarks on this clone: One end of the junction fails to match germline, which may point to a read error. The rearrangement joins TRBV7-2 to TRBJ1-2; the match to TRBD1 covers 10 bases. The length of the CDR3 is 13 residues. The germline CDR1 and CDR2 sequences are SGHTA and FQGNSA. The CDR3 loop is CASRLGQGGGYTF. In DNA, the CDR3 is TGTGCCAGCAGATTAGGACAGGGGGGAGGCTACACCTTC.

The rearrangement links TRBV12-3 or TRBV12-4 to TRBJ1-1, with a weak D call TRBD1 (5 bases). V was cut by 7 bases and J by 1 base, with 10 bases left in between. CDR3 length: 13 residues. This chain's CDR3 is CASILQGNTEAFF. As DNA, the CDR3 is TGTGCCAGCATTCTCCAGGGGAACACTGAAGCTTTCTTT.

This chain connects TRBV27 to TRBJ2-7; 7 nucleotides align to TRBD1. The CDR3 is 13 residues long. With 5 bases clipped from V and 5 bases from J, the junction kept 6 bases outside the gene matches. The V gene's germline CDR1 is MNHEY and CDR2 SMNVEV (reference sequence). The CDR3 protein is CASSLNRGHEQYF. Here the CDR3 DNA reads TGTGCCAGCAGTCTGAACAGGGGTCACGAGCAGTACTTC.

The chain carries TRBV6-5 and TRBJ2-1; a possible D gene is TRBD1 (6 bases). The CDR3 spans 13 residues. Trimming pared 11 bases from V and 9 bases from J, leaving 20 bases between. Germline CDR1 and CDR2: MNHEY and SVGAGI. The DNA of the CDR3 is TGTGCCCCCGATTTGGACAGAGAAGTTGAGCAGTTCTTC. Translation: CAPDLDREVEQFF.

The J gene is TRBJ2-1, the V gene TRBV19; TRBD2 matches at 7 bases. This CDR3 contains 12 residues. J lost 6 bases, V lost 6 bases, and 2 bases had no gene match. From germline, CDR1 is LNHDA and CDR2 SQIVND (reference sequence). CDR3 nucleotides: TGTGCCAGTAGCCCGGGAGGCAATGAGCAGTTCTTC. It is translated as CASSPGGNEQFF.

J is TRBJ2-3 and V is TRBV7-9; perhaps TRBD2 as D (5 bases). The germline V gene has CDR1 SEHNR and CDR2 FQNEAQ (reference sequence). This CDR3 has 14 amino acids. Trimming took off 5 bases at V and 2 bases at J, with 11 bases between the two ends. CDR3 DNA: TGTGCCAGCAGCGAAGAGGGTTCCACAGATACGCAGTATTTT. Protein sequence: CASSEEGSTDTQYF.

CDR3 in amino acids: CASSTGFNQPQHF. The CDR3 region has the DNA TGTGCCAGTAGTACAGGGTTCAATCAGCCCCAGCATTTT. V gene TRBV19 combines with J gene TRBJ1-5; D perhaps matches TRBD1 (5 bases). The CDR3 loop spans 13 amino acids. Germline lookup yields CDR1 LNHDA and CDR2 SQIVND (reference sequence). V was pared by 4 bases and J by 3 bases, with 7 bases between.

This chain joins TRBV5-5 and TRBJ1-6; D is perhaps TRBD1 (5 bases). Germline CDR1 and CDR2: SGHKS and YYEKEE (reference sequence). The CDR3 has 15 residues. Trimming removed 5 bases at V and 6 bases at J, with 15 bases between. The CDR3: CASSSTGGTNSPLHF. For the CDR3, the DNA is TGTGCCAGCAGTTCTACCGGGGGTACTAATTCACCCCTCCACTTT.

Comment on this clone: The same CDR3 also results from other DNA sequences found in this sample. This rearrangement joins TRBV9 to TRBJ1-1, with a possible D match to TRBD1 (6 bases). V was shortened by 2 bases and J by 1 base, with 6 bases between the two germline ends. Germline CDR1 and CDR2: SGDLS and YYNGEE. The CDR3 sequence is 13 residues long. The CDR3 sequence: CASSVTGNTEAFF. CDR3 coding DNA: TGTGCCAGCAGCGTGACAGGGAACACTGAAGCTTTCTTT. Together with reference TRBV9 and TRBJ1-1, the CDR3 gives the full variable domain: DSGVTQTPKHLITATGQRVTLRCSPRSGDLSVYWYQQSLDQGLQFLIQYYNGEERAKGNILERFSAQQFPDLHSELNLSSLELGDSALYFCASSVTGNTEAFFGQGTRLTVV.

This clone was counted a few times. The genes are TRBV4-2 and TRBJ2-1, with D possibly matching TRBD1 (6 bases). Germline CDR1 reads LGHNA; CDR2 reads YNFKEQ. Trimming removed 0 bases from V and 5 bases from J, with 11 bases in between. This CDR3 has 15 amino acids. The CDR3 DNA follows: TGTGCCAGCAGCCAAGACGGTGCAGGGGACAATGAGCAGTTCTTC. Protein: CASSQDGAGDNEQFF.

This chain links TRBV10-3 with TRBJ2-7, with TRBD1 matching 7 bases. Trimming took 4 bases from V and 4 from J; bases not matched to a gene: 10. CDR1 ENHRY and CDR2 SYGVKD come from the germline V gene. This CDR3 contains 15 residues. DNA of the CDR3: TGTGCCATCAGTGGGGGCCGGGACAGAGAATACGAGCAGTACTTC. Translation: CAISGGRDREYEQYF.

This clone was picked up a small number of times. The J gene is TRBJ1-1, the V gene TRBV12-3 or TRBV12-4, with 8 bases matching TRBD1. The length of the CDR3 is 12 residues. V gave up 6 bases and J gave up 7 bases; unmatched junction bases: 4. Here the CDR3 reads CASRVTGGEAFF. The CDR3, as DNA: TGTGCCAGCAGGGTAACAGGGGGTGAAGCTTTCTTT.

The V and J genes are TRBV3-1 (or the pseudogene TRBV3-2) and TRBJ2-5; no firm D call. The CDR3 is 15 amino acids. Between the trimmed V and J ends, which lost 0 bases and 2 bases, there was a span of 10 bases. Germline V gene sequence: CDR1 LGHDT, CDR2 YNNKEL (reference sequence). In nucleotides, the CDR3 is TGTGCCAGCAGCCAAGATCCCGCCAGTCAAGAGACCCAGTACTTC. This sequence encodes CASSQDPASQETQYF.

CDR3 sequence: CASSPSDSGGGYTF. The CDR3, as DNA: TGTGCCAGCAGTCCCTCGGACAGTGGGGGTGGCTACACCTTC. V gene TRBV27 combines with J gene TRBJ1-2, with D perhaps TRBD1 (6 bases). Trimming pared 5 bases from V and 7 bases from J, leaving 17 bases between. The CDR3 runs 14 residues. The germline CDR1 and CDR2 sequences are MNHEY and SMNVEV (reference sequence).